Each of the 19 T cell receptor beta chains below was sequenced from the same sample in a study of shared clonotypes between healthy human individuals. Sequenced by immunoSEQ multiplex PCR; TCRdb stores in-frame clones only, minus some. The sample carries about 1 million clones, approximately 72% recorded once. The sequenced sample consisted of memory CD4+ T cells sorted from blood. Subset defined: CD45RA-negative fraction. The receptors come from a man aged 18 to 30 in good health.

The gene calls are TRBV15 and TRBJ2-2, with D unclear. The CDR3 totals 15 residues. Germline-derived CDR1 and CDR2 are LNHNV and YYDKDF (reference sequence). V lost 0 bases, J lost 2 bases, and 7 bases lay in between. The CDR3 DNA reads as TGTGCCACCAGCAGAGATTACACCAACACCGGGGAGCTGTTTTTT. It yields the protein CATSRDYTNTGELFF.

The V call is TRBV2, the J call TRBJ1-4; D is unclear. Trimming removed 6 bases from V and 8 bases from J, with 22 bases in between. Germline values: CDR1 SNHLY, CDR2 FYNNEI. The CDR3 runs to 16 residues. The CDR3 loop reads CASRQSRVPGEEKLFF. The CDR3 coding sequence is TGTGCCAGCAGACAAAGCCGGGTGCCGGGAGAAGAAAAACTGTTTTTT.

The chain uses TRBV20-1 and TRBJ1-3; no definite D call. This CDR3 region has 11 residues. Germline CDR1 reads DFQATT; CDR2 reads SNEGSKA (reference sequence). The germline V and J ends were trimmed by 0 bases and 11 bases, with 8 bases remaining between them. The CDR3 DNA sequence: TGCAGTGCTAGAGAAGGGATCTCCATATATTTT. It encodes CSAREGISIYF.

V is TRBV10-3 and J is TRBJ2-6, with D possibly matching TRBD1 (6 bases). Germline CDR1 reads ENHRY; CDR2 reads SYGVKD. V was shortened by 5 bases and J by 2 bases, with 13 bases between the two germline ends. The CDR3 is made up of 16 amino acids. The CDR3 is CAISPTGTAGANVLTF. CDR3 in DNA: TGTGCCATCAGTCCTACAGGGACCGCTGGGGCCAACGTCCTGACTTTC.

The chain couples TRBV28 to TRBJ2-1; D might be TRBD2 (6 bases). V lost 5 bases to trimming and J lost 7 bases, with 15 bases between them. The CDR3 spans 14 residues. Looked up from germline, CDR1 is MDHEN and CDR2 is SYDVKM. The CDR3 DNA reads as TGTGCCAGCAGTCTTCGGGGGAGGCCTAATGAGCAGTTCTTC. This gives the protein CASSLRGRPNEQFF.

V is TRBV7-9 and J is TRBJ2-7; 11 nucleotides agree with TRBD1. The ends lost 5 bases at V and 2 bases at J; junction bases unmatched: 2. Germline V gives CDR1 SEHNR, CDR2 FQNEAQ (reference sequence). The CDR3 runs 14 residues. Here the CDR3 DNA reads TGTGCCAGCAGCCGGACAGGGGGCCCCTACGAGCAGTACTTC. Translation: CASSRTGGPYEQYF.

Regarding this clone: A read error likely explains this, since a far larger clone differs by one base. J is TRBJ2-7 and V is TRBV5-1; TRBD1 aligns across 7 bases. Trimming removed 1 base from V and 0 bases from J; junction bases left unmatched: 1. Germline V gene sequence: CDR1 SGHRS, CDR2 YFSETQ. This CDR3 comprises 14 residues. CDR3 sequence (DNA): TGCGCCAGCAGCTTGACAGGGGACTCCTACGAGCAGTACTTC. Amino acids: CASSLTGDSYEQYF.

V is TRBV30 and J is TRBJ1-2; TRBD1 matches 9 bases. V gave up 4 bases and J gave up 8 bases; unmatched junction bases: 8. CDR3 length: 13 residues. The germline V gene encodes CDR1 GTSNPN and CDR2 SVGIG (reference sequence). DNA for the CDR3: TGTGCCTGGAATCCGACAGGGGGAAAAGGCTACACCTTC. Its translation is CAWNPTGGKGYTF.

This clone has a count of ten or more. Other DNA sequences in the same sample also yield this CDR3. The rearrangement links TRBV18 to TRBJ2-1, with D uncertain. Trimming stripped 6 bases from V and 2 bases from J, with 11 bases between. The CDR3 totals 14 residues. Germline CDR1 reads KGHSH; CDR2 reads LQKENI. CDR3 in amino acids: CASSPGGPYNEQFF. The CDR3 nucleotides are TGTGCCAGCTCCCCGGGTGGCCCCTACAATGAGCAGTTCTTC.

V usage is TRBV10-3 and J usage is TRBJ2-3; 11 bases match TRBD2. CDR3 length: 15 amino acids. With V trimmed by 10 bases and J by 0 bases, 6 bases remained unmatched. Germline V lookup: CDR1 ENHRY, CDR2 SYGVKD. The CDR3 DNA is TGTGCCACCCGTAGCGGGAGGGCCAGCACAGATACGCAGTATTTT. Protein sequence: CATRSGRASTDTQYF.

This chain uses TRBV5-1 with TRBJ2-5, with 10 bases fitting TRBD2. This CDR3 region has 15 residues. After removal of 1 base from V and 4 bases from J, the junction contained 4 bases not matched to a gene. From germline, CDR1 is SGHRS and CDR2 YFSETQ. The CDR3 region is CASSLLAGDRETQYF. In DNA form, the CDR3 reads TGCGCCAGCAGCTTGCTAGCGGGGGATCGAGAGACCCAGTACTTC.

The table lists this clone with a few counts. Other nucleotide sequences from this sample produce the same CDR3. The chain links TRBV5-1 to TRBJ2-3; 9 bases map to TRBD2. The CDR3 loop spans 15 amino acids. Germline CDR1 reads SGHRS; CDR2 reads YFSETQ. V gave up 0 bases and J gave up 1 base; unmatched junction bases: 0. DNA of the CDR3: TGCGCCAGCAGCTTGGCTAGCGGGGGCACAGATACGCAGTATTTT. This codes for CASSLASGGTDTQYF.

J is TRBJ1-1 and V is TRBV18; D is unresolved. The length of the CDR3 is 13 residues. Germline V gene data show CDR1 as KGHSH and CDR2 as LQKENI. V lost 6 bases and J 0 bases, leaving 8 bases between the germline ends. In DNA form, the CDR3 reads TGTGCCAGCTCCCGAACACTGAACACTGAAGCTTTCTTT. It codes for CASSRTLNTEAFF.

This clone was seen just once. The genes are TRBV2 and TRBJ1-1, with 9 positions matching TRBD1. V gave up 5 bases and J gave up 2 bases; unmatched junction bases: 3. CDR1 is SNHLY and CDR2 is FYNNEI in the germline V gene. The CDR3 is 14 residues long. The CDR3 here is CASSNRGRNTEAFF. CDR3 nucleotide sequence: TGTGCCAGCAGTAACAGGGGGCGAAACACTGAAGCTTTCTTT.

This chain links TRBV5-1 with TRBJ1-3; tentatively, D is TRBD1 (6 bases). Trimming removed 1 base at V and 2 bases at J, with 10 bases between. Germline-derived CDR1 and CDR2 are SGHRS and YFSETQ. The CDR3 consists of 15 residues. This CDR3 reads CASSLQGTTGNTIYF. Written as DNA, the CDR3 is TGCGCCAGCAGCTTGCAAGGGACAACTGGAAACACCATATATTTT.

The chain uses TRBV11-2 and TRBJ1-4, with a tentative D call TRBD1 (6 bases). The V end was cut by 6 bases, the J end by 8 bases, with 28 bases between. The germline V gene encodes CDR1 SGHAT and CDR2 FQNNGV. This CDR3 contains 18 residues. In DNA, the CDR3 is TGTGCCAGCAGGGCGGTTAGGGGGAACAGGGATATGAGCGAAAAACTGTTTTTT. It codes for CASRAVRGNRDMSEKLFF.

This sequence joins TRBV5-4 and TRBJ1-2; tentatively, D is TRBD1 (6 bases). Trimming took off 0 bases at V and 4 bases at J, with 10 bases between the two ends. CDR1 and CDR2 from the germline V gene are SGHNT and YYREEE (reference sequence). The CDR3 spans 14 residues. The CDR3: CASSLDIGGYGYTF. CDR3 nucleotide sequence: TGTGCCAGCAGCTTGGATATAGGGGGCTATGGCTACACCTTC.

This clone showed up just once. This sample includes further DNA sequences coding for the same CDR3. The CDR3 loop reads CASSFQGGYTEAFF. The CDR3 DNA follows: TGTGCCAGCAGCTTCCAGGGTGGGTACACTGAAGCTTTCTTT. V and J are TRBV5-4 and TRBJ1-1, with D possibly TRBD1 on 5 matching bases. The V end lost 2 bases, the J end lost 3 bases, and 11 bases lay between the germline ends. The CDR3 covers 14 residues. Germline loops: CDR1 SGHNT, CDR2 YYREEE (reference sequence).

The genes are TRBV5-1 and TRBJ2-5; D is ambiguous. The germline V and J ends were trimmed by 0 bases and 0 bases, with 6 bases remaining between them. CDR1 SGHRS and CDR2 YFSETQ come from the germline V gene. CDR3 length equals 14 residues. The CDR3 DNA reads as TGCGCCAGCAGCTTGGTGGGCAACCAAGAGACCCAGTACTTC. Its translation is CASSLVGNQETQYF.